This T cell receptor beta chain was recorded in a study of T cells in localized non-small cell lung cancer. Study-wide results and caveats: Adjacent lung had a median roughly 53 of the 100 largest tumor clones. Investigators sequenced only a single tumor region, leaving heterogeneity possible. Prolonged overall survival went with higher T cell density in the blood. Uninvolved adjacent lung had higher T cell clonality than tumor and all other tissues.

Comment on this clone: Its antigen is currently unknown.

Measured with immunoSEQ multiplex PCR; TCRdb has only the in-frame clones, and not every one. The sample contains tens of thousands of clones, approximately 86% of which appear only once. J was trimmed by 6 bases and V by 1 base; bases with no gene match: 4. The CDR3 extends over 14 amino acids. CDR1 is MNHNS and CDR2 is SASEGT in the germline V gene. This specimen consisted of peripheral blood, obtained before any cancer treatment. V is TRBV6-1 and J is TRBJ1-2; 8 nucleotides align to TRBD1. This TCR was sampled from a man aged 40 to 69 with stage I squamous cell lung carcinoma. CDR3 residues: CASSEGTGRHGYTF. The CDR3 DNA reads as TGTGCCAGCAGTGAAGGGACAGGGAGGCATGGCTACACCTTC.